This T cell receptor (beta chain) was captured in a study of blood T cell repertoires in COVID-19. Study information: Samples came from the United States, Italy and Spain, spanning acute and convalescent COVID-19. The cDNA or gDNA used as material had been derived from T cells, B-cell-depleted T cells, or PBMCs.

CDR1 SGDLS and CDR2 YYNGEE come from the germline V gene. With V trimmed by 0 bases and J by 2 bases, 7 bases remained unmatched. The CDR3 has 17 residues. Participants, about 18 to 90 years old, spanned 25 or so US areas. In the original processing: Reference gene primer amplification gave estimated nucleated cell counts. Measured with immunoSEQ multiplex PCR; TCRdb has only the in-frame clones, and not every one. D and trimming come from the DNA, and the V and J calls and clone size come from that table. This table holds a few hundred thousand clones, 90% found once. The chain couples TRBV9 to TRBJ2-3, with 9 bases aligning to TRBD2. This sequence originates from a woman between 18 and 30 years old with acute COVID-19. Specimen: PBMCs or T cells enriched from blood (not recorded which). In DNA, the CDR3 is TGTGCCAGCAGCGTAGGGGGTAGCGGGAGTTTCACAGATACGCAGTATTTT. Translating gives CASSVGGSGSFTDTQYF.